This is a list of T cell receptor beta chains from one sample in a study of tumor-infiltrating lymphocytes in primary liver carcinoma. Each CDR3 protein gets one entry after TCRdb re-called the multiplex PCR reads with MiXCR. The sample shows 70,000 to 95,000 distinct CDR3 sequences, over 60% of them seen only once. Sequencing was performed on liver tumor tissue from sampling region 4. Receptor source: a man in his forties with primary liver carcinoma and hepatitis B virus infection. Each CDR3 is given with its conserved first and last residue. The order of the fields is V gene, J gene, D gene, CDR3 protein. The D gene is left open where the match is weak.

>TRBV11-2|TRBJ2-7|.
CARCLTDTAYEQYF
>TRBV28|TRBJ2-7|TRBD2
CASSLPPATSGYLRNERYF
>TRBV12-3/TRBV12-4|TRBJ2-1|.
CASSATGHEYNEQSF
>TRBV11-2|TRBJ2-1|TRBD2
CVSSLSAGGGVYEQFF
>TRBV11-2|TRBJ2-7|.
CVSSSGRVDEQYF
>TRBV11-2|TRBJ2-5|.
CASSLGLGGWETQYF
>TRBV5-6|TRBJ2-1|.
CDSSLEGGSSYNEQFF
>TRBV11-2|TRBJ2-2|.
CACSLVALAGTEELFF
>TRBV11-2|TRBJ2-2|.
CASNTNTGELFF
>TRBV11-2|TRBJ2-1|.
CATGQDQPYYKEQLF
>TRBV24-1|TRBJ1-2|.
CANSDTSPRTAEDYGYTF
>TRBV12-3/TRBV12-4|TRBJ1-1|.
CASISAWATSMNTEALF
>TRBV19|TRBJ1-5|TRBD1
CASSRIGQGHQPQHF
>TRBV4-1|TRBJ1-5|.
CASSQNRTFNQPQHF
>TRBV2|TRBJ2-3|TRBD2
CASSSGSNSQYF
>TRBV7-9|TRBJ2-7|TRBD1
CASSLVGGEQCF
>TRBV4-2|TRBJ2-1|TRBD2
CARRQAGTSVYNEQFF
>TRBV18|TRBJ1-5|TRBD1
CASSPTGGGGPQSQHF
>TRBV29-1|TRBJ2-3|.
CSVDEDTQCF
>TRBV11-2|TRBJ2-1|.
CASSQSSVHNEQFF
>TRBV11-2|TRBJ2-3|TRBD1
CASSSRDSTDTRCF
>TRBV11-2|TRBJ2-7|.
CASSLEIWIGTGERYF
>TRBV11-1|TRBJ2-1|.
CASGFEGHRSYNDQFF
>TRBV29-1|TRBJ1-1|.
CSVQCREATEAFF
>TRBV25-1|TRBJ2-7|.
CASTDARGGRNEQYF
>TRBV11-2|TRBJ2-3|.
CVSSLGSDSSTDMQYF
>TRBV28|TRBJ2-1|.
CASSFQLRGGQFF
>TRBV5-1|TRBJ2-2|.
CASNLAGRTDTGELFF
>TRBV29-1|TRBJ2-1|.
CSCGPASYNEQFF
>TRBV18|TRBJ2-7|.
CASSLDQGASDEQYF
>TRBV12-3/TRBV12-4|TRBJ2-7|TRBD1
CASSLRTGGESEQYF
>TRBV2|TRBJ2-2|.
CASSAGWTGELFF
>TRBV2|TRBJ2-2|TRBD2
CASRDLAGGNTGELFF
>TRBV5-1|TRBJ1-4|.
CASSPDGVTNEKLFF
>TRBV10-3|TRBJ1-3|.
CVTRDGGLFGNTIYF
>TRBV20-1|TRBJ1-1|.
CSASSPGSNTEAFF
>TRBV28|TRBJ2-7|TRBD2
CAFSGGSYEQYF
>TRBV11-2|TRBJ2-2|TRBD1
CACSFDRDRVSTGEPFF
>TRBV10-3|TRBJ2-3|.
CAISESLGRASRSTDTRYF
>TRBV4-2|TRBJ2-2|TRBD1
CASSQPGTGGSNTRELFF
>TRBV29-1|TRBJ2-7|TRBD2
CSVSRLAGAYERYF
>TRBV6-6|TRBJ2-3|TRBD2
CASRPRATSLTDTQYF
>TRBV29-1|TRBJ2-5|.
CSVRGQGGETQCF
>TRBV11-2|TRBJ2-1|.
CASSLDDAYEQFF
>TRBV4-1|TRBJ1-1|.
CANSQGVGMVETEAFF
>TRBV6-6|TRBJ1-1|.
CASFGRKNTEASF
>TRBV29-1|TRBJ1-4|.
CSVEEGLSEKLFF
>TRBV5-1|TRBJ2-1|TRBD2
CASSLASSGSGNEQFF
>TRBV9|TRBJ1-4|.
CASSTNWAAGEKLFF